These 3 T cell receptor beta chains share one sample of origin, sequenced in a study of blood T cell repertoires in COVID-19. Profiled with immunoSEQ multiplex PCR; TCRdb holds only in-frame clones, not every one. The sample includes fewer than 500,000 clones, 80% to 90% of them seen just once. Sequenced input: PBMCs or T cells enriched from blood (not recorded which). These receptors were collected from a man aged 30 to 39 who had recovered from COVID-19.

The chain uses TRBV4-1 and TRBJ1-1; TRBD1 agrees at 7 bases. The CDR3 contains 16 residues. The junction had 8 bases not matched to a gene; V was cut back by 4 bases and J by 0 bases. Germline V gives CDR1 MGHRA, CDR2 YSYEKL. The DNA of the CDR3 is TGCGCCAGCAGCCGACTTCCGACAGGGATGAACACTGAAGCTTTCTTT. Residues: CASSRLPTGMNTEAFF.

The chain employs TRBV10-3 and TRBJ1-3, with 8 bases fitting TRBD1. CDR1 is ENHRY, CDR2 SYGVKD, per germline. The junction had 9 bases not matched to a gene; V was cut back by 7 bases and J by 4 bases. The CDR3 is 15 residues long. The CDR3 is CAITRGQGEGNTIYF. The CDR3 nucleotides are TGTGCCATCACCCGAGGACAGGGTGAGGGAAACACCATATATTTT.

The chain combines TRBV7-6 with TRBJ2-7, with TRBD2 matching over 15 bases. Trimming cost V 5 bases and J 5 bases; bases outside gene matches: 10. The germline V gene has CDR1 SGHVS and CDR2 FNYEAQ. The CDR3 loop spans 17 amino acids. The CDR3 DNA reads TGTGCCAGCAGCCGAGGGGGACTAGCGGGAGGAGGCCACGAGCAGTACTTC. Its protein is CASSRGGLAGGGHEQYF.